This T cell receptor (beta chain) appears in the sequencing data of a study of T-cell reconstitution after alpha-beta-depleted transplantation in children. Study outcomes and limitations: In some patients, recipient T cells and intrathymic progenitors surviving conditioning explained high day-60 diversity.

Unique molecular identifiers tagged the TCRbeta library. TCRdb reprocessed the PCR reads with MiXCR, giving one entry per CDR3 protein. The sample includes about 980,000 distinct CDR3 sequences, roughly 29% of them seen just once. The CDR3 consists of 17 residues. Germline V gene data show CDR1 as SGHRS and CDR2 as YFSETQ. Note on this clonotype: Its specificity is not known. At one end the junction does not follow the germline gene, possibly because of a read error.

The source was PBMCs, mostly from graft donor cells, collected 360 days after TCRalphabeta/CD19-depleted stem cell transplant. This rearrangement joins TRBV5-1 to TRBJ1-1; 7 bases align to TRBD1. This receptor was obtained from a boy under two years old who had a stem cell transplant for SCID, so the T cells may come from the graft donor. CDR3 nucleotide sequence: TGCGCCAGCAGCTTGGGTACGGGACAGTCCCTGAAGACTGAAGCTTTCTTT. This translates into CASSLGTGQSLKTEAFF. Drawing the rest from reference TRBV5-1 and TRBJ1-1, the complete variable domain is KAGVTQTPRYLIKTRGQQVTLSCSPISGHRSVSWYQQTPGQGLQFLFEYFSETQRNKGNFPGRFSGRQFSNSRSEMNVSTLELGDSALYLCASSLGTGQSLKTEAFFGQGTRLTVV.